These T cell receptor beta chains were read from a single sample in a study of CD8+ T cells in alopecia areata. Libraries were prepared by immunoSEQ multiplex PCR; TCRdb keeps only in-frame clonotypes and omits some of them. The table records 130,000 or so clones, about 46% of them present only once. Sequenced: NKG2D-low CD8+ T cells sorted from blood. Every receptor here comes from a human donor with alopecia areata. Each CDR3 is given with its conserved first and last residue.

TRBV2	TRBJ2-1	CASSAVPLPSYNEQFF
TRBV18	TRBJ2-3	CASSPTGGSTDTQYF
TRBV9	TRBJ2-2	CASSVGNTGELFF
TRBV11-2	TRBJ2-7	CASSPGGYEQYF
TRBV30	TRBJ2-5	CAWSGGTQYF
TRBV28	TRBJ2-5	CASRRDRGRGETQYF
TRBV27	TRBJ2-7	CASSRWDTMSYEQYF
TRBV2	TRBJ2-7	CASSEDEQYF
TRBV29-1	TRBJ2-7	CSVGLGSSSYEQYF
TRBV7-2	TRBJ2-4	CASSYRRPSHF
TRBV5-1	TRBJ1-2	CASSLAGDGYTF
TRBV29-1	TRBJ2-2	CSATGTNTGELFF
TRBV27	TRBJ2-3	CASSLSILAGLTQYF
TRBV28	TRBJ2-7	CATIGLISYEQYF
TRBV27	TRBJ2-5	CASSNIGETQYF
TRBV29-1	TRBJ1-4	CSVENDRGRGKLFF
TRBV5-4	TRBJ2-3	CASTPAGGADTQYF
TRBV29-1	TRBJ1-1	CSGTARGAEAFF
TRBV27	TRBJ2-7	CASKRTGSLYEQYF
TRBV27	TRBJ2-3	CASWGSGRRADTQYF
TRBV27	TRBJ2-7	CASSRTLHEQYF
TRBV5-4	TRBJ1-1	CASSQLTGGEVDTEAFF
TRBV7-2	TRBJ2-1	CASSPIGGWDEQFF
TRBV27	TRBJ2-7	CASGLSGAHYEQYF
TRBV29-1	TRBJ2-2	CSVPGQGELFF
TRBV4-2	TRBJ2-3	CASRKGEITDTQYF
TRBV27	TRBJ1-1	CASSLSEGNAAFF
TRBV29-1	TRBJ1-1	CSAVQGAGEAFF
TRBV29-1	TRBJ2-7	CSVAGGGFYEQYF
TRBV4-3	TRBJ2-6	CASSQAQGTGANVLTF
TRBV28	TRBJ2-1	CASSLQGWGYNEQFF
TRBV29-1	TRBJ1-1	CSAVVLDTEAFF